This T cell receptor beta chain originates from a study of Graves' ophthalmopathy and Graves' hyperthyroidism. Findings and caveats of the study: Its predictions of ophthalmopathy progression gave the model over 65% sensitivity and approximately 72% specificity.

Eligible hyperthyroidism cases comprised new diagnoses of under 2 months' duration in individuals aged 18 to 65. Certain patients, namely those with other autoimmune diseases, uncontrolled infections, pregnancy or lactation, were excluded. As the starting material, roughly 9.7 ml of fresh peripheral blood yielded the PBMCs. A single count supports this clonotype. The antigen remains unidentified. Amplification of TCR beta CDR3 regions used RNA transcripts. First-round RT-PCR used HTBI primers; second-round multiplex PCR followed. TCRdb re-called the multiplex PCR reads through MiXCR, storing one row per CDR3 protein. This table has a few hundred thousand distinct CDR3 sequences, 15% appearing once. The sequencing input was peripheral blood. The sequence was obtained from a young woman with stable Graves' hyperthyroidism.

This CDR3 reads CASSFGGNPNYGYTF. The CDR3 DNA follows: TGTGCCAGCAGTTTCGGAGGGAATCCTAACTATGGCTACACCTTC. The V call is TRBV12-3 or TRBV12-4, the J call TRBJ1-2; no clear D gene. This CDR3 is 15 amino acids long. V lost 3 bases and J lost 0, with 11 bases in between.